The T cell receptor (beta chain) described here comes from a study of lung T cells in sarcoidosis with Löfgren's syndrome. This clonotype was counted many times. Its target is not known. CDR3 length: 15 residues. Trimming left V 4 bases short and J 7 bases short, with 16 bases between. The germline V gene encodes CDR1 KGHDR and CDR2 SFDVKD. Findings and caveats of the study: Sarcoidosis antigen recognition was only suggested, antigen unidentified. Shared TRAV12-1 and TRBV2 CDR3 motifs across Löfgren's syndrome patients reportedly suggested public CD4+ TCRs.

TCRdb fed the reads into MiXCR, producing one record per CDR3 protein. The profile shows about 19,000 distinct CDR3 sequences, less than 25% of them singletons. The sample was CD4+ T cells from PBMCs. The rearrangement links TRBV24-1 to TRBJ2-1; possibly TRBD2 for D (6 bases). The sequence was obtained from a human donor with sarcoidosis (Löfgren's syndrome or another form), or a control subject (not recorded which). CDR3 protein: CATSEYSGSRNEQFF. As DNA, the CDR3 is TGTGCCACCAGTGAATACTCCGGGAGTCGAAATGAGCAGTTCTTC.